This T cell receptor beta chain was sequenced for a study of control samples from healthy donors and cancer patients. The data were produced by immunoSEQ multiplex PCR, yet TCRdb's version contains in-frame clones alone and is incomplete. The table records 130,000 or so clones, about 88% of them present only once. To note about this clone: Other DNA sequences from this sample encode an identical CDR3 as well.

The CDR3 covers 12 residues. Germline CDR1 KGHSH, CDR2 LQKENI. The germline V and J ends were trimmed by 1 base and 4 bases, with 4 bases remaining between them. This receptor was identified in a man aged 50-60 years in good health. The sequenced material came from blood. V usage is TRBV18 and J usage is TRBJ1-1; D is undetermined. CDR3 amino acids: CASSPLGTEAFF. The DNA for the CDR3 is TGTGCCAGCTCACCACTAGGCACTGAAGCTTTCTTT.